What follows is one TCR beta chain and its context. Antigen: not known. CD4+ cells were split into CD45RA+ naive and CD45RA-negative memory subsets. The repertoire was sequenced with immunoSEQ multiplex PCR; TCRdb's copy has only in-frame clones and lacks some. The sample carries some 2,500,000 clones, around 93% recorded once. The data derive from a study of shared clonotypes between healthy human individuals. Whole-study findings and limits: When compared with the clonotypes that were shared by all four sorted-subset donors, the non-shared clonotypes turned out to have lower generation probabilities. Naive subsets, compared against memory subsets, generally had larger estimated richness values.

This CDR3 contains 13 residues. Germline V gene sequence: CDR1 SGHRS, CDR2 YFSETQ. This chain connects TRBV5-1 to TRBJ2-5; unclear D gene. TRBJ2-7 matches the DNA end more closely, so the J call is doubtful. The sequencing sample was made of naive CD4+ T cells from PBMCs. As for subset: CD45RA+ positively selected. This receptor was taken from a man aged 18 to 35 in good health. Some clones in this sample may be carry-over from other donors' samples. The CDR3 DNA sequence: TGCGCCAGCAGCTTGGAGGCCAGATACGAGCAGTACTTC. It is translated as CASSLEARYEQYF.